The clone carrying this TCR beta chain was picked up a small number of times. TCRdb reprocessed the 5' RACE reads via MiXCR and lists one record per CDR3 protein. In the table there are about 360,000 distinct CDR3 sequences, roughly 20% of which are singletons. V lost 7 bases to trimming and J lost 5 bases; unmatched junction nucleotides: 7. Germline-derived CDR1 and CDR2 are MNHEY and SMNVEV (reference sequence). This CDR3 has 13 amino acids. The sample belongs to a study of CD8 T cells in ankylosing spondylitis. The V gene is TRBV27, the J gene TRBJ2-7, with 8 bases lining up with TRBD2. The receptor was isolated from a male donor with ankylosing spondylitis or in good health (not recorded which). Sequenced material: blood, either unsorted or a sorted T cell fraction (not recorded which). CDR3 residues: CASTTRGGNEQYF. CDR3 coding DNA: TGTGCCAGCACTACCCGGGGGGGCAACGAGCAGTACTTC.